These 15 T cell receptor beta chains were all obtained from the same sample, sequenced in a study of blood T cell repertoires in COVID-19. Generated by immunoSEQ multiplex PCR, the TCRdb table keeps only in-frame clones and is missing some. The sample includes around 150,000 clones, roughly 90% seen only once; the top ten take approximately 5%. Specimen: peripheral blood. The source is a man aged 25-40 years with COVID-19, enrolled during active disease.

J is TRBJ2-2 and V is TRBV13; D unclear. The V end was cut by 5 bases, the J end by 1 base, with 11 bases between. The CDR3 is 15 residues long. Germline CDR1 PRHDT, CDR2 FYEKMQ (reference sequence). The CDR3 sequence: CASSPTSGNTGELFF. The CDR3 bases are TGTGCCAGCAGCCCTACTTCAGGGAACACCGGGGAGCTGTTTTTT.

The rearrangement joins TRBV10-1 to TRBJ1-6; 7 nucleotides line up with TRBD1. The V segment lost 3 bases and the J segment 8 bases; nucleotides outside the gene matches: 7. Per germline, CDR1 WNHNN and CDR2 SYGVQD (reference sequence). The CDR3 contains 15 residues. The CDR3 nucleotides read TGCGCCAGCAGTGACCCTCAGGGGGAGGATTCACCCCTCCACTTT. Translating it yields CASSDPQGEDSPLHF.

This clone was counted a single time. The chain carries TRBV19 and TRBJ1-1; 7 nucleotides line up with TRBD1. Trimming cost V 7 bases and J 4 bases; bases outside gene matches: 6. Germline V CDR1 and CDR2: LNHDA, SQIVND (reference sequence). CDR3 length: 13 amino acids. The CDR3 DNA reads as TGTGCCAGTACAGGCCAGGGGGTCACTGAAGCTTTCTTT. Translating gives CASTGQGVTEAFF.

V and J are TRBV4-2 and TRBJ1-1; TRBD1 matches 7 bases. Germline CDR1 and CDR2: LGHNA and YNFKEQ. Losses at the gene ends were 1 base for V and 4 bases for J; bases not matched to a gene: 6. The CDR3 loop spans 15 amino acids. DNA for the CDR3: TGTGCCAGCAGCCAAGCAGGGGGTGTCGTCACTGAAGCTTTCTTT. Its protein is CASSQAGGVVTEAFF.

This sequence joins TRBV27 and TRBJ1-2; 8 bases line up with TRBD1. This CDR3 comprises 13 residues. The trim removed 2 bases at V and 8 bases at J, leaving 4 bases unmatched. Germline CDR1 reads MNHEY; CDR2 reads SMNVEV (reference sequence). The CDR3 nucleotides are TGTGCCAGCAGTTTACGCAGGGGGCTCGGCTACACCTTC. It specifies CASSLRRGLGYTF.

The chain joins TRBV29-1 to TRBJ2-1; the D gene is possibly TRBD1 (6 bases). Trimming pared 5 bases from V and 2 bases from J, leaving 10 bases between. Germline V lookup: CDR1 SQVTM, CDR2 ANQGSEA. CDR3 length equals 13 residues. As DNA, the CDR3 is TGCAGCGTTCAGACAGGAGCCTACAATGAGCAGTTCTTC. This translates into CSVQTGAYNEQFF.

The J gene is TRBJ1-6, the V gene TRBV6-5; 7 bases line up with TRBD1. The germline V gene has CDR1 MNHEY and CDR2 SVGAGI. There are 12 residues in the CDR3. The V and J ends lost 8 bases and 14 bases, in that order; junction bases with no gene match: 9. CDR3 amino acids: CASADRVFTLHF. The CDR3 DNA follows: TGTGCCAGCGCCGACAGGGTTTTTACCCTCCACTTT.

The J gene is TRBJ1-4, the V gene TRBV7-8; perhaps TRBD1 as D (6 bases). This CDR3 has 16 residues. Between the trimmed V and J ends, which lost 6 bases and 0 bases, there was a span of 14 bases. Looked up from germline, CDR1 is SGHVS and CDR2 is FQNEAQ. As DNA, the CDR3 is TGTGCCAGCAGGGAAAGGGGGAGAGCAACTAATGAAAAACTGTTTTTT. Translated, it gives CASRERGRATNEKLFF.

This chain links TRBV4-3 with TRBJ1-2, with 9 nucleotides matching TRBD1. Germline V lookup: CDR1 LGHNA, CDR2 YSLEER. Unmatched junction bases numbered 9, after V lost 0 bases and J lost 7 bases. The CDR3 covers 16 residues. DNA for the CDR3: TGCGCCAGCAGCCAAGATGATGGGACAGGGTTGTTTGGCTACACCTTC. Translated: CASSQDDGTGLFGYTF.

The gene calls are TRBV7-2 and TRBJ1-5; 11 bases match TRBD1. Germline V CDR1 and CDR2: SGHTA, FQGNSA. The CDR3 extends over 16 amino acids. V was clipped by 5 bases and J by 4 bases; unmatched bases: 7. This CDR3 is CASSLDRGQMNQPQHF. The DNA for the CDR3 is TGTGCCAGCAGCCTGGACAGGGGGCAAATGAATCAGCCCCAGCATTTT.

The chain is built from TRBV19 and TRBJ1-1, with a tentative D call TRBD1 (6 bases). Germline lookup yields CDR1 LNHDA and CDR2 SQIVND (reference sequence). This CDR3 contains 13 residues. V lost 5 bases to trimming and J lost 4 bases, with 11 bases between them. The CDR3 DNA follows: TGTGCCAGTAGTCCAGGGGCCGGCACTGAAGCTTTCTTT. It encodes CASSPGAGTEAFF.

This clone was counted a single time. The rearrangement links TRBV14 to TRBJ2-5, with D perhaps TRBD2 (6 bases). The ends were cut back, 5 bases at V and 1 base at J, with 14 bases in the middle. CDR1 and CDR2 from the germline V gene are SGHDN and FVKESK. CDR3 length: 15 amino acids. Written as DNA, the CDR3 is TGTGCCAGCAGCTCGGGAAGGAGGGTCCAAGAGACCCAGTACTTC. Protein: CASSSGRRVQETQYF.

The J gene is TRBJ2-5, the V gene TRBV2, with 8 bases matching TRBD2. V lost 1 base and J lost 1; bases outside the gene matches: 2. The germline V gene has CDR1 SNHLY and CDR2 FYNNEI. This CDR3 spans 15 amino acids. DNA for the CDR3: TGTGCCAGCAGTGAAGAACGGGGGGGCCAAGAGACCCAGTACTTC. Residues: CASSEERGGQETQYF.

The chain carries TRBV12-3 or TRBV12-4 and TRBJ1-5; D not certain. Trimming pared 5 bases from V and 0 bases from J, leaving 2 bases between. The CDR3 covers 12 residues. CDR3 loop: CASSHSNQPQHF. The CDR3 DNA sequence: TGTGCCAGCAGTCATAGCAATCAGCCCCAGCATTTT.

The rearrangement uses TRBV10-2 and TRBJ2-2; D is possibly TRBD1 (6 bases). Deletions cut 4 bases from V and 1 base from J, with 10 bases between. This CDR3 has 15 residues. Germline lookup yields CDR1 WSHSY and CDR2 SAAADI. CDR3 sequence (DNA): TGCGCCAGCAGTGGGGGGCAATTGAACACCGGGGAGCTGTTTTTT. Encoded protein: CASSGGQLNTGELFF.